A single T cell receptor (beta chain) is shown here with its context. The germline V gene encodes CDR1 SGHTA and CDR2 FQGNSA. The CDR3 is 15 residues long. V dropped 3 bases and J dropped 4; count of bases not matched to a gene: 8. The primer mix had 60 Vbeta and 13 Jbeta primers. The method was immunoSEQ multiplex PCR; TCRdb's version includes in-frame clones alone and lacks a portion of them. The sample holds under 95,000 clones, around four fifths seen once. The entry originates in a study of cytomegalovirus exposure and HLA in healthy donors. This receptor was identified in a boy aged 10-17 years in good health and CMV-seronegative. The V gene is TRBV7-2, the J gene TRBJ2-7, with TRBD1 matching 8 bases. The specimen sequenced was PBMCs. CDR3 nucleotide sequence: TGTGCCAGCAGCTTCACCGGGACAGGACCTTACGAGCAGTACTTC. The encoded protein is CASSFTGTGPYEQYF.